The 29 T cell receptor beta chains reported below all come from one sample, sequenced in a study of identical twins. MiXCR was run by TCRdb on the 5' RACE reads, yielding one entry per CDR3 protein. The table lists about 340,000 distinct CDR3 sequences, 10% to 15% of them singletons. The same data also went into a second study, on yellow fever vaccine responses in identical twins.

Sequences were obtained from CD8+ T cells sorted from blood. The receptor source for this set is a woman aged 18 to 35 in good health.

The chain combines TRBV4-1 with TRBJ1-2, with D possibly being TRBD1 (5 bases). Trimming removed 1 base at V and 2 bases at J, with 17 bases between. CDR1 is MGHRA, CDR2 YSYEKL, per germline. This CDR3 has 17 residues. This CDR3 is CASSQGQIRDWNYGYTF. The CDR3 DNA sequence: TGCGCCAGCAGCCAAGGACAGATCCGCGATTGGAACTATGGCTACACCTTC.

This clonotype was observed a few times. This rearrangement joins TRBV29-1 to TRBJ2-1; D call uncertain. V lost 7 bases, J lost 0 bases, and 16 bases lay in between. In germline, CDR1 is SQVTM, CDR2 ANQGSEA. The CDR3 extends over 15 amino acids. The CDR3 sequence: CSAEGQASSYNEQFF. The CDR3 DNA reads as TGCAGCGCCGAAGGGCAGGCGAGCTCCTACAATGAGCAGTTCTTC.

This chain connects TRBV5-5 to TRBJ2-3; TRBD1 agrees at 9 bases. The germline V gene has CDR1 SGHKS and CDR2 YYEKEE (reference sequence). CDR3 length equals 16 residues. The V segment lost 4 bases and the J segment 1 base; nucleotides outside the gene matches: 7. The chain's CDR3 is CASSALRTGGTDTQYF. The CDR3, as DNA: TGTGCCAGCAGCGCTTTACGGACAGGGGGCACAGATACGCAGTATTTT.

In this sample, this clonotype turned up a few times. The chain links TRBV24-1 to TRBJ2-3; D might be TRBD1 or TRBD2, each matching 5 bases. Germline lookup yields CDR1 KGHDR and CDR2 SFDVKD. V lost 10 bases and J 0 bases, leaving 10 bases between the germline ends. This CDR3 contains 13 residues. The CDR3 region has the DNA TGTGCCACTCGGGACGCTAGCACAGATACGCAGTATTTT. Protein product: CATRDASTDTQYF.

This clonotype was observed at least ten times. J is TRBJ2-1 and V is TRBV12-3 or TRBV12-4; 13 bases match TRBD2. This CDR3 region has 17 residues. The V and J ends lost 2 bases and 7 bases, in that order; junction bases with no gene match: 8. CDR3 region: CASSLQTSGGAGNEQFF. The CDR3 region has the DNA TGTGCCAGCAGTTTACAAACTAGCGGGGGGGCCGGTAATGAGCAGTTCTTC.

This clonotype was picked up a small number of times. The chain combines TRBV7-9 with TRBJ2-3; D is ambiguous. Germline V gene sequence: CDR1 SEHNR, CDR2 FQNEAQ (reference sequence). The CDR3 is 14 residues long. V was trimmed by 5 bases and J by 2 bases, leaving 11 bases between them. The CDR3 region is CASSPKGHTDTQYF. CDR3 nucleotide sequence: TGTGCCAGCAGCCCCAAGGGTCACACAGATACGCAGTATTTT. The variable domain in full, completed from reference TRBV7-9 and TRBJ2-3, reads DTGVSQNPRHKITKRGQNVTFRCDPISEHNRLYWYRQTLGQGPEFLTYFQNEAQLEKSRLLSDRFSAERPKGSFSTLEIQRTEQGDSAMYLCASSPKGHTDTQYFGPGTRLTVL.

In this sample, this clonotype turned up a few times. This rearrangement joins TRBV27 to TRBJ2-7; 7 nucleotides match TRBD1. Trimming took 5 bases from V and 1 from J; bases not matched to a gene: 8. The CDR3 extends over 15 amino acids. Per the germline V gene, CDR1 is MNHEY and CDR2 is SMNVEV (reference sequence). In DNA form, the CDR3 reads TGTGCCAGCAGTCCCCCAGACAGGGTATCCTACGAGCAGTACTTC. Amino acid sequence: CASSPPDRVSYEQYF.

The rearrangement uses TRBV9 and TRBJ2-1, with TRBD2 identical over 8 bases. V lost 2 bases, J lost 8 bases, and 15 bases stayed unmatched. Germline CDR1 is SGDLS and CDR2 is YYNGEE. The CDR3 has 17 residues. CDR3: CASSVGRVTSVGDEQFF. In DNA form, the CDR3 reads TGTGCCAGCAGCGTGGGCAGGGTGACTAGCGTAGGCGATGAGCAGTTCTTC. The entire variable domain, with the rest obtained from reference TRBV9 and TRBJ2-1, is as follows: DSGVTQTPKHLITATGQRVTLRCSPRSGDLSVYWYQQSLDQGLQFLIQYYNGEERAKGNILERFSAQQFPDLHSELNLSSLELGDSALYFCASSVGRVTSVGDEQFFGPGTRLTVL.

This clonotype was recorded at least ten times. The chain recombines TRBV27 with TRBJ1-1, with 7 bases fitting TRBD1. In germline, CDR1 is MNHEY, CDR2 SMNVEV (reference sequence). The V segment lost 6 bases and the J segment 5 bases; nucleotides outside the gene matches: 9. The CDR3 covers 14 residues. The CDR3 region is CASRRTGGVTEAFF. The CDR3 DNA reads TGTGCCAGCAGAAGGACAGGTGGGGTTACTGAAGCTTTCTTT.

This clonotype was found a few times. The chain combines TRBV28 with TRBJ2-7, with D maybe TRBD1 (8 bases). From germline, CDR1 is MDHEN and CDR2 SYDVKM. The ends were cut back, 7 bases at V and 5 bases at J, with 15 bases in the middle. This CDR3 is 13 amino acids long. The CDR3 loop is CASMSAGQDEQYF. In nucleotides, the CDR3 is TGTGCCAGCATGTCAGCGGGACAGGACGAGCAGTACTTC.

The rearrangement links TRBV27 to TRBJ2-7, with 10 positions matching TRBD1. V trimming: 2 bases; J trimming: 4 bases; junction bases outside the gene matches: 11. The CDR3 runs 17 residues. CDR1 and CDR2 from the germline V gene are MNHEY and SMNVEV (reference sequence). CDR3 region: CASSLRDRGDLEYEQYV. Written as DNA, the CDR3 is TGTGCCAGCAGTTTACGGGACAGGGGTGATTTAGAGTACGAGCAGTACGTC.

This clonotype was seen a few times. This chain uses TRBV27 with TRBJ1-2, with 10 bases aligning to TRBD1. CDR1 and CDR2 (germline): MNHEY, SMNVEV (reference sequence). The CDR3 extends over 16 amino acids. V lost 5 bases and J lost 3; bases outside the gene matches: 9. Written as DNA, the CDR3 is TGTGCCAGCAGTACCTCCCCGACAGGGGGCGACTATGGCTACACCTTC. Translating gives CASSTSPTGGDYGYTF.

This clonotype was seen a handful of times. The J gene is TRBJ2-1, the V gene TRBV12-3 or TRBV12-4; D unclear. The CDR3 consists of 13 residues. Deletions cut 5 bases from V and 4 bases from J, with 9 bases between. This CDR3 reads CASSPPEYNEQFF. DNA of the CDR3: TGTGCCAGCAGTCCCCCCGAATACAATGAGCAGTTCTTC.

The V gene is TRBV3-1, the J gene TRBJ1-1; tentatively, D is TRBD1 (6 bases). The CDR3 extends over 15 amino acids. Trimming left V 1 base short and J 7 bases short, with 16 bases between. Germline CDR1 reads LGHDT; CDR2 reads YNNKEL (reference sequence). CDR3 DNA: TGTGCCAGCAGCCAAGTGTATTCCTCGACAGGTGAAGCTTTCTTT. Its protein is CASSQVYSSTGEAFF.

The J gene is TRBJ1-1, the V gene TRBV28, with D maybe TRBD1 (5 bases). V lost 8 bases to trimming and J lost 1 base, with 14 bases between them. CDR3 size: 14 residues. Germline CDR1 and CDR2: MDHEN and SYDVKM. CDR3 sequence (DNA): TGTGCCAGCCGACGACCGGGACCGAACACTGAAGCTTTCTTT. It specifies CASRRPGPNTEAFF. The full variable domain, in which reference TRBV28 and TRBJ1-1 provide the parts outside the CDR3, is DVKVTQSSRYLVKRTGEKVFLECVQDMDHENMFWYRQDPGLGLRLIYFSYDVKMKEKGDIPEGYSVSREKKERFSLILESASTNQTSMYLCASRRPGPNTEAFFGQGTRLTVV.

The chain links TRBV7-9 to TRBJ1-1, with D perhaps TRBD1 (5 bases). The V and J ends lost 5 bases and 11 bases respectively, with 18 bases between them. CDR1 is SEHNR, CDR2 FQNEAQ, per germline (reference sequence). The CDR3 sequence is 13 residues long. The CDR3 nucleotides are TGTGCCAGCAGCCCGGGACCTCCAAGCGGTGCTTTCTTT. This translates into CASSPGPPSGAFF.

The chain joins TRBV27 to TRBJ2-3, with D maybe TRBD2 (5 bases). V lost 0 bases and J lost 0, with 7 bases in between. This CDR3 region has 15 residues. Germline CDR1 is MNHEY and CDR2 is SMNVEV (reference sequence). The CDR3 loop is CASSLSSGSTDTQYF. The CDR3 coding sequence is TGTGCCAGCAGTTTATCGAGCGGTAGCACAGATACGCAGTATTTT.

This clonotype was observed a few times. The chain combines TRBV29-1 with TRBJ2-3; D gene ambiguous. There are 12 residues in the CDR3. Germline V CDR1 and CDR2: SQVTM, ANQGSEA. V gave up 3 bases and J gave up 2 bases, with 6 bases separating them. CDR3 loop: CSVDRDTDTQYF. In nucleotides, the CDR3 is TGCAGCGTTGACAGAGACACAGATACGCAGTATTTT.

A few counts support this clonotype. The chain joins TRBV7-9 to TRBJ2-2; 7 bases fit TRBD1. Germline-derived CDR1 and CDR2 are SEHNR and FQNEAQ (reference sequence). The junction had 6 bases not matched to a gene; V was cut back by 10 bases and J by 7 bases. This CDR3 has 12 amino acids. CDR3 nucleotide sequence: TGTGCCACCAGACAGGGCAGCGGGGAGCTGTTTTTT. This translates into CATRQGSGELFF.

This clonotype was seen a few times. The V gene is TRBV29-1, the J gene TRBJ1-2, with D unclear. Germline assignment: CDR1 SQVTM and CDR2 ANQGSEA. Trimming stripped 7 bases from V and 10 bases from J, with 10 bases between. This CDR3 has 9 residues. CDR3 in DNA: TGCAGCGCCCCCCCATTCTACACCTTC. Its protein product is CSAPPFYTF.

This clonotype was counted many times. The chain carries TRBV20-1 and TRBJ1-2; D is ambiguous. Germline CDR1 DFQATT, CDR2 SNEGSKA (reference sequence). The CDR3 contains 14 residues. The V end was cut by 0 bases, the J end by 7 bases, with 15 bases between. The CDR3 DNA is TGCAGTGCTAGAGATAGACGAACACCCGTTGGCTACACCTTC. Translated: CSARDRRTPVGYTF.

The V gene is TRBV25-1, the J gene TRBJ1-2, with D perhaps TRBD1 (5 bases). The V end was cut by 3 bases, the J end by 6 bases, with 14 bases between. Germline V gene sequence: CDR1 MGHDK, CDR2 SYGVNS. The CDR3 is 14 amino acids. CDR3 sequence: CASSDEVSRDGYTF. The CDR3 coding sequence is TGTGCCAGCAGTGATGAAGTTAGCAGGGATGGCTACACCTTC.

The CDR3 region is CSASPRTFQETQYF. The CDR3 DNA sequence: TGCAGTGCTAGTCCGCGGACTTTCCAAGAGACCCAGTACTTC. V gene TRBV20-1 combines with J gene TRBJ2-5; possible D gene TRBD2, 5 bases. Germline V gene lookup returns CDR1 DFQATT and CDR2 SNEGSKA (reference sequence). The V and J ends lost 3 bases and 1 base respectively, with 12 bases between them. CDR3 length equals 14 residues.

A few counts support this clonotype. The chain couples TRBV12-3 or TRBV12-4 to TRBJ1-2; D gene uncertain. V was shortened by 3 bases and J by 4 bases, with 9 bases between the two germline ends. The CDR3 totals 13 residues. CDR3 bases: TGTGCCAGCAGTTTCGGGCACACCTATGGCTACACCTTC. Its protein is CASSFGHTYGYTF.

As concerns this clonotype: A read error may account for a junction end that differs from germline. V and J are TRBV7-9 and TRBJ2-2; D is possibly TRBD1 (6 bases). The germline V gene encodes CDR1 SEHNR and CDR2 FQNEAQ (reference sequence). This CDR3 comprises 15 residues. The CDR3 is CASTLDRINTGELFF. The DNA for the CDR3 is TGTGCCAGCACCTTAGACAGGATAAACACCGGGGAGCTGTTTTTT.

This clonotype appeared a few times. The chain links TRBV7-9 to TRBJ2-5; 10 bases line up with TRBD2. The CDR3 sequence is 15 residues long. CDR1 is SEHNR and CDR2 is FQNEAQ in the germline V gene (reference sequence). The junction had 6 bases not matched to a gene; V was cut back by 6 bases and J by 2 bases. Here the CDR3 reads CASRPAGGRQETQYF. The CDR3 DNA reads TGTGCCAGCAGGCCAGCGGGGGGGCGGCAAGAGACCCAGTACTTC.

This clonotype was seen many times. The chain joins TRBV12-3 or TRBV12-4 to TRBJ1-5; D is perhaps TRBD1 (5 bases). Trimming stripped 6 bases from V and 4 bases from J, with 10 bases between. CDR3 length: 13 residues. The CDR3 loop reads CASSRQSNQPQHF. In DNA, the CDR3 is TGTGCCAGCAGCCGACAGTCGAATCAGCCCCAGCATTTT.

Ten or more counts support this clonotype. The V call is TRBV11-2, the J call TRBJ2-7; D is perhaps TRBD2 (5 bases). V dropped 5 bases and J dropped 5 bases, with 10 bases sitting between them. The CDR3 has 12 residues. Germline CDR1 and CDR2: SGHAT and FQNNGV. The CDR3 loop is CASSLGGHEQYV. The CDR3 nucleotides read TGTGCCAGCAGCCTTGGAGGCCACGAGCAGTACGTC.

The chain is built from TRBV27 and TRBJ2-7, with D perhaps TRBD2 (5 bases). CDR3 length equals 14 residues. V was pared by 6 bases and J by 1 base, with 13 bases between. Per germline, CDR1 MNHEY and CDR2 SMNVEV (reference sequence). The CDR3 DNA sequence: TGTGCCAGCAGGCTAGCTTTTCTATCCTACGAGCAGTACTTC. Its translation is CASRLAFLSYEQYF.